This record covers a single T cell receptor beta chain. This clonotype was seen more than once but under ten times. Its binding antigen is unknown. Base qualities are not provided; no much larger clone lies one nucleotide away. The sample is drawn from a study of patients and donors after allogeneic stem cell transplantation (dated by TCRdb to 2018 to 2021). Library preparation was by RT-PCR. This sample was sequenced with a NextSeq 550. TCRdb trimmed public reads at Q25 via fastp, called clones via MiXCR and kept in-frame beta chains. Under each unique CDR3 protein, matching rows form one entry showing the most common genes and DNA. This sample holds approximately 200,000 distinct CDR3 sequences; roughly 14% were observed only once. Clones ranked in the top ten supply 9.5% to 13% of the sample. Including the terminal cysteine and phenylalanine, the CDR3 comprises 16 residues. Only the CDR3 part of the read is kept: 48 bases, read in frame from the first base. CDR1 and CDR2 are read off the germline V gene as KGHDR and SFDVKD. Trimming removed 4 bases from V and 0 bases from J, leaving 13 bases between the germline ends.

The chain couples TRBV24-1 to TRBJ2-3; TRBD1 might be the D gene, on 5 matching bases. The receptor was derived from a human donor who was either an allogeneic HSCT recipient or a stem cell or donor lymphocyte infusion donor (not recorded which). It is not recorded whose cells these are; they may come from a transplant donor. Sequencing used blood, either unsorted or a sorted T cell fraction (not recorded which). The CDR3 here reads CATSDRRGLSTDTQYF. The DNA sequence reads TGTGCCACCAGTGACCGAAGGGGCCTGAGCACAGATACGCAGTATTTT.